This T cell receptor beta chain was sequenced in a study of T-cell memory formation after mild COVID-19. In regard to this clonotype: Its antigen is unknown.

General study results and limits: Pre-infection memory harbored some responding clones, suggesting cross-reactive memory joined.

CDR1 and CDR2 (germline): MGHDK, SYGVNS. This CDR3 is built from 18 residues. Losses at the gene ends were 1 base for V and 1 base for J; bases not matched to a gene: 7. After 5'RACE with constant-segment primers, TCR alpha and TCR beta cDNA libraries carrying sample barcodes and UMIs were obtained. TCRdb used MiXCR to reprocess the 5' RACE reads, holding one entry per CDR3 protein. Of 250,000 to 300,000 distinct CDR3 sequences detected, 15% to 20% appear once; the ten largest clones hold roughly 20%. Sequenced sample: PBMCs or a T cell subset sorted from them (not recorded which). This clonotype originated in a young man who had mild COVID-19 (a few samples of this study predate the infection). Cell type and time point are not known. The chain uses TRBV25-1 and TRBJ1-1; 12 nucleotides match TRBD1. CDR3 sequence reads: CASSEFGGTGGWNTEAFF. The CDR3 coding sequence is TGTGCCAGCAGTGAATTTGGGGGGACAGGGGGCTGGAACACTGAAGCTTTCTTT.